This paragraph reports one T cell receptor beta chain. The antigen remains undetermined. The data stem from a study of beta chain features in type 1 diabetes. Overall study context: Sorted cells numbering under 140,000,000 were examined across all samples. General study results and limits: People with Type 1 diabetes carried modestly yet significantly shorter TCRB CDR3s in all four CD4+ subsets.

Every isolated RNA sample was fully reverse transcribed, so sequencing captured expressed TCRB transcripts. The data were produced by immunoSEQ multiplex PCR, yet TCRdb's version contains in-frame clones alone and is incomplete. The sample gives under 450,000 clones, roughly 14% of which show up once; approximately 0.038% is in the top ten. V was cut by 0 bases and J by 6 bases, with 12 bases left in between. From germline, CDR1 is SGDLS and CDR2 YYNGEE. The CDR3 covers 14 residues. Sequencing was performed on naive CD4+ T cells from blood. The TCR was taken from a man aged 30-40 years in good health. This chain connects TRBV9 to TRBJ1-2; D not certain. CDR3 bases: TGTGCCAGCAGCGTAGGAATGAGAGATCATGGCTACACCTTC. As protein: CASSVGMRDHGYTF.